The entry below describes one T cell receptor (beta chain). Profiling relied on immunoSEQ multiplex PCR, and the TCRdb table lists in-frame clones only, not all of them. The sample carries approximately 88,000 clones, around 92% recorded once. The data originate from a study of T cell changes during pregnancy in multiple sclerosis. Per germline, CDR1 SGHRS and CDR2 YFSETQ. Unmatched junction bases numbered 5, after V lost 4 bases and J lost 5 bases. There are 13 residues in the CDR3. Specimen: peripheral blood, collected in the first trimester of pregnancy. This clonotype was obtained from a female donor with multiple sclerosis, enrolled in a pregnancy study. The rearrangement joins TRBV5-1 to TRBJ2-5; 7 nucleotides align to TRBD2. CDR3 in amino acids: CASSGRRGETQYF. The CDR3 region has the DNA TGCGCCAGCAGCGGAAGGCGGGGGGAGACCCAGTACTTC.